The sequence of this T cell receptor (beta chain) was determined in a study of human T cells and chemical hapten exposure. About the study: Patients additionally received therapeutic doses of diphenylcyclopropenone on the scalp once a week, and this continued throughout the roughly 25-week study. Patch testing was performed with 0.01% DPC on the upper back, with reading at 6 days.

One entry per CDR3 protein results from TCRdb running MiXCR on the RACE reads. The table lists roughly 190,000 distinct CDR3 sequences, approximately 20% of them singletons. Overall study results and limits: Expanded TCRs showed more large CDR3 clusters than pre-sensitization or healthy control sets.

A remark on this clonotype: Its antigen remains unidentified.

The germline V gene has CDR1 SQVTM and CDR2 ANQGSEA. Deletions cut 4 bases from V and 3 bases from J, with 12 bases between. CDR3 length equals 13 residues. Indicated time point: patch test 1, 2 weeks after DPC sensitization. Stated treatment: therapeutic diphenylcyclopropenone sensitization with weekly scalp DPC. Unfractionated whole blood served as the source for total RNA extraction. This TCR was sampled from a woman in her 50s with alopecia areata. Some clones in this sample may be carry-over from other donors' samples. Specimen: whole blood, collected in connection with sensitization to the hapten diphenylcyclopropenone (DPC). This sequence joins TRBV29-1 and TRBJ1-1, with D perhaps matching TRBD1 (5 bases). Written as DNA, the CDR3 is TGCAGCGTTGCGGTGGGGGGGGACACTGAAGCTTTCTTT. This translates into CSVAVGGDTEAFF.